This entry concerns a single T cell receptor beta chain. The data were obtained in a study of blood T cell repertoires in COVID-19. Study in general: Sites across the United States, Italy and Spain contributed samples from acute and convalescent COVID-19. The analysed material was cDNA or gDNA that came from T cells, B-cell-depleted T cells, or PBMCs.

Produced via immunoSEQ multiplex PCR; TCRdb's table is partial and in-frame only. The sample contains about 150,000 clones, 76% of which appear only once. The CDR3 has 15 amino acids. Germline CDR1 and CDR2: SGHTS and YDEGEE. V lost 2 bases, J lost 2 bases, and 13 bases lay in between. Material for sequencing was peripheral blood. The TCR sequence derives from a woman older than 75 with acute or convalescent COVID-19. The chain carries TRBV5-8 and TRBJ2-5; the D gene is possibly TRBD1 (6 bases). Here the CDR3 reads CASSLFGTRQETQYF. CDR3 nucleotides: TGTGCCAGCAGCTTATTTGGGACAAGGCAAGAGACCCAGTACTTC.